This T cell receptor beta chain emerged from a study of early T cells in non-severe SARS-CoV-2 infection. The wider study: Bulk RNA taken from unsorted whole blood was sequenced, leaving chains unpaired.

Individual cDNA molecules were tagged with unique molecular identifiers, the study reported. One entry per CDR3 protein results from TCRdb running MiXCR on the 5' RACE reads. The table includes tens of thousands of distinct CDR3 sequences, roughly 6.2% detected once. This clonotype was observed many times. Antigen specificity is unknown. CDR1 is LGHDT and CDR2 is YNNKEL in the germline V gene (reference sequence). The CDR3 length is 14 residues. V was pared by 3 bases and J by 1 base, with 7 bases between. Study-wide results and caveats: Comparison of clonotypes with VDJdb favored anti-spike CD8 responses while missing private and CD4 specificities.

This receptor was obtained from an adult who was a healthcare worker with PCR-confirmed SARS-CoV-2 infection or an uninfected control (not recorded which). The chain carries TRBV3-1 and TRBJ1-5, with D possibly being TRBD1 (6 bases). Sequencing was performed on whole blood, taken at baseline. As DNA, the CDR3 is TGTGCCAGCAGCCACAGGGGAAGCAATCAGCCCCAGCATTTT. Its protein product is CASSHRGSNQPQHF.